The 4 T cell receptor beta chains given below trace back to one sample, sequenced in a study of T-cell reconstitution after alpha-beta-depleted transplantation in children. For TCRbeta, the library was prepared with unique molecular identifiers. TCRdb redid the calling of the PCR reads with MiXCR, one entry per CDR3 protein. The table lists roughly 400,000 distinct CDR3 sequences, roughly 43% of them singletons, with 27% in the top ten. The sequencing here drew on PBMCs, taken before TCRalphabeta/CD19-depleted stem cell transplant. These receptors came from a girl aged 2 to 9 with aplastic anemia, due to receive a stem cell transplant.

This clonotype was counted many times. The chain employs TRBV5-1 and TRBJ1-6, with 7 bases identical to TRBD1. Losses at the gene ends were 2 bases for V and 9 bases for J; bases not matched to a gene: 8. The CDR3 is made up of 15 amino acids. The germline V gene has CDR1 SGHRS and CDR2 YFSETQ. The CDR3 here is CASSFHDRDGSPLHF. CDR3 coding DNA: TGCGCCAGCAGCTTCCACGACAGGGATGGTTCACCCCTCCACTTT. The variable domain in full, with the rest retrieved from reference TRBV5-1 and TRBJ1-6, is KAGVTQTPRYLIKTRGQQVTLSCSPISGHRSVSWYQQTPGQGLQFLFEYFSETQRNKGNFPGRFSGRQFSNSRSEMNVSTLELGDSALYLCASSFHDRDGSPLHFGNGTRLTVT.

The table lists this clonotype with many counts. This chain uses TRBV7-2 with TRBJ1-1, with 7 bases aligning to TRBD1. The V gene end was trimmed by 5 bases and the J gene end by 0 bases; junction bases not matched to a gene: 6. CDR1 and CDR2 from the germline V gene are SGHTA and FQGNSA. This CDR3 spans 15 amino acids. The CDR3 reads CASSPGQAMNTEAFF. CDR3 bases: TGTGCCAGCAGCCCTGGACAGGCGATGAACACTGAAGCTTTCTTT.

About this clonotype: The junction shows a germline mismatch at one end, possibly a read error. The gene calls are TRBV20-1 and TRBJ2-1; 11 bases are a match to TRBD2. Per germline, CDR1 DFQATT and CDR2 SNEGSKA (reference sequence). The CDR3 is 17 amino acids. The CDR3 DNA reads as TGCTGTGCTAGAGGGCTAGCGGGAGGTTACTCCTACAATGAGCAGTTCTTC. As protein: CCARGLAGGYSYNEQFF.

This clonotype was found many times. The gene calls are TRBV20-1 and TRBJ2-5; TRBD2 matches 7 bases. J gave up 2 bases and V 4 bases, and 10 bases lay outside the gene matches. Germline V lookup: CDR1 DFQATT, CDR2 SNEGSKA (reference sequence). The CDR3 length is 15 residues. CDR3 nucleotides: TGCAGTGCTACCCCCCCAGCTAGCGGACAAGAGACCCAGTACTTC. Encoded protein: CSATPPASGQETQYF.